This record looks at one T cell receptor (beta chain) sequence and its context. Its antigen has not been determined. No base qualities exist here, and no much larger clone lies one base off it. This specimen belongs to a study of blood T cell repertoires in COVID-19 (dated by TCRdb to the early 2020s). Broadly, across the study: Collaborator samples came from the United States, Italy and Spain and covered acute and convalescent phases of COVID-19. Nearly every sample came with metadata listing a de-identified subject ID, COVID-19 status, age in years and sex. The samples were drawn from two sources: the first 160 participants of the ongoing ImmuneRACE study, and approximately 1,300 subjects contributed by 6 global collaborators. Where HLA class I and class II types were available, the types were taken from metadata supplied by the sample provider, not from assay-based typing. The prospective study material was composed of cDNA or gDNA derived from T cells, B-cell-depleted T cells, or PBMCs. The repertoires were released in a freely available public database intended as a resource for research on the immune response to SARS-CoV-2. Deeply sampled blood TCRbeta repertoires from subjects exposed to, actively infected with, or recovered from COVID-19 were included in the dataset.

Participants in the prospective study were enrolled through a virtual design, were aged about 18 to 100 years, and lived in 20 to 30 United States geographic areas. In the prospective study, cohorts were assigned on the basis of participant-reported clinical history obtained from a screening survey and a study questionnaire. Recovered participants in ImmuneRACE Cohort 3 were defined as having two consecutive negative NP/OP PCR tests, clearance from a healthcare professional, or resolution of symptoms. In the prospective study, mobile phlebotomists collected whole blood, serum and a nasopharyngeal or oropharyngeal swab from each participant. Additional blood draws and questionnaires over an approximately two-month period could optionally be provided by prospective study participants. Before DNA extraction, prospective study blood samples were shipped either frozen or at room temperature. The study at large found these results: How much clinical and demographic metadata was included differed by source and by participant, and the metadata was provided uncurated.

The immunoSEQ Assay, a bias-controlled multiplex PCR, was used to amplify TCRbeta CDR3 regions from genomic DNA. On the study's bioinformatics: The number of nucleated cells in each sample was estimated from the amplification of reference gene primers within the assay. To quantify the absolute abundance of each unique TCRbeta CDR3 rearrangement, sequence reads were collapsed and filtered. For each sample, productive Simpson clonality was calculated as the square root of Simpson's diversity index over productive rearrangements. In TCRdb, the immuneACCESS table is reduced to in-frame sequences with V and J assigned. These tables do not hold every clone; where another copy was compared, an unresolved V gene accounts for under half, and the others remain unexplained. V and J calls and clone size come straight from that table; D and trimming were deduced from the DNA. The sample has around 390,000 clones on record, around nine tenths of them singletons. The top ten clones comprise roughly a tenth of the sample.

This sequence was found in a woman aged 50 to 60 who had recovered from COVID-19. Input material: PBMCs or T cells enriched from blood (not recorded which).

The CDR3 corresponds to CASSPAGQGAFQPQHF. Here is the DNA: TGTGCCAGCAGTCCCGCGGGACAGGGGGCATTTCAGCCCCAGCATTTT. The chain uses TRBV6-2 or TRBV6-3 and TRBJ1-5, and 12 junction bases match TRBD1. Its CDR3 holds 16 amino acids, cysteine through phenylalanine. Just the 48-base CDR3 DNA is kept, in frame starting at base 1. CDR1 and CDR2 are read off the germline V gene as MNHEY and SVGEGT. Trimming leaves V shorter by 5 bases and J shorter by 6 bases, with the junction holding 8 bases beyond the gene matches.